These 21 T cell receptor beta chains came from one sample sequenced in a study of blood T cell repertoires in COVID-19. Sequenced by immunoSEQ multiplex PCR; TCRdb stores in-frame clones only, minus some. Of around 310,000 clones in the sample, over 80% were seen once. Sequencing was carried out using PBMCs or T cells enriched from blood (not recorded which). The receptors originated from a man aged 30-40 years who had recovered from COVID-19.

This clone was observed a handful of times. This rearrangement joins TRBV10-1 to TRBJ1-1, with D unclear. Germline V gene lookup returns CDR1 WNHNN and CDR2 SYGVQD (reference sequence). The CDR3 loop spans 17 amino acids. V lost 6 bases and J 0 bases, leaving 20 bases between the germline ends. Here the CDR3 DNA reads TGCGCCAGCAGCCCTTCCAGGCTCCGAGCCATGAACACTGAAGCTTTCTTT. This encodes CASSPSRLRAMNTEAFF.

Concerning this clone itself: Other nucleotide sequences from this sample produce the same CDR3. The CDR3 here is CATSDPGQGDTEAFF. The CDR3 DNA sequence: TGTGCCACCAGTGATCCTGGACAGGGGGACACTGAAGCTTTCTTT. The chain links TRBV24-1 to TRBJ1-1, with 10 bases aligning to TRBD1. Germline-derived CDR1 and CDR2 are KGHDR and SFDVKD. This CDR3 contains 15 residues. With V trimmed by 3 bases and J by 3 bases, 3 bases remained unmatched.

This sequence joins TRBV2 and TRBJ2-7; 10 bases match TRBD2. Germline values: CDR1 SNHLY, CDR2 FYNNEI. This CDR3 is 16 amino acids long. J was trimmed by 3 bases and V by 4 bases; bases with no gene match: 9. The CDR3 sequence is CASSVGLASIRYEQYF. Written as DNA, the CDR3 is TGTGCCAGCAGTGTGGGACTAGCGTCGATTCGCTACGAGCAGTACTTC.

The J gene is TRBJ2-7, the V gene TRBV10-1; 10 bases align to TRBD2. The CDR3 spans 15 residues. Unmatched junction bases numbered 10, after V lost 4 bases and J lost 7 bases. Germline V gene data show CDR1 as WNHNN and CDR2 as SYGVQD (reference sequence). The CDR3 sequence is CASSADSGGTEEQYF. CDR3 bases: TGCGCCAGCAGTGCCGATAGCGGGGGGACGGAAGAGCAGTACTTC.

The chain has TRBV27 and TRBJ1-1, with 9 bases fitting TRBD1. The germline CDR1 and CDR2 sequences are MNHEY and SMNVEV (reference sequence). The CDR3 contains 15 residues. The V gene end was trimmed by 4 bases and the J gene end by 3 bases; junction bases not matched to a gene: 6. Written as DNA, the CDR3 is TGTGCCAGCAGTTCGGGACAGGGAATCGACACTGAAGCTTTCTTT. Translating gives CASSSGQGIDTEAFF.

The chain has TRBV5-4 and TRBJ2-5; D unclear. Per the germline V gene, CDR1 is SGHNT and CDR2 is YYREEE (reference sequence). The length of the CDR3 is 12 residues. The V gene lost 6 bases and the J gene lost 5 bases, with 11 bases spanning the gap. The CDR3 is CASTQVGETQYF. The DNA of the CDR3 is TGTGCCAGCACCCAGGTTGGGGAGACCCAGTACTTC. The full variable domain, rest sourced from reference TRBV5-4 and TRBJ2-5, is ETGVTQSPTHLIKTRGQQVTLRCSSQSGHNTVSWYQQALGQGPQFIFQYYREEENGRGNFPPRFSGLQFPNYSSELNVNALELDDSALYLCASTQVGETQYFGPGTRLLVL.

The chain joins TRBV10-1 to TRBJ2-7, with 10 nucleotides matching TRBD1. The CDR3 has 15 residues. Per germline, CDR1 WNHNN and CDR2 SYGVQD (reference sequence). With V trimmed by 6 bases and J by 6 bases, 11 bases remained unmatched. The chain's CDR3 is CASSDDRGPSSEQYF. The DNA for the CDR3 is TGCGCCAGCAGCGACGACAGGGGGCCTTCGTCCGAGCAGTACTTC.

This rearrangement joins TRBV3-1 (or the pseudogene TRBV3-2) to TRBJ2-5; D may be TRBD2 (6 bases). V lost 1 base, J lost 5 bases, and 14 bases lay in between. The CDR3 contains 15 residues. Germline CDR1 is LGHDT and CDR2 is YNNKEL (reference sequence). This CDR3 is CASSQVAGRRETQYF. CDR3 sequence (DNA): TGTGCCAGCAGCCAAGTTGCGGGGAGGAGGGAGACCCAGTACTTC.

This chain joins TRBV30 and TRBJ2-1; TRBD2 might be the D (6 bases). CDR1 GTSNPN and CDR2 SVGIG come from the germline V gene (reference sequence). The V gene lost 8 bases and the J gene lost 2 bases, with 19 bases spanning the gap. The CDR3 totals 15 residues. The CDR3 DNA is TGTGCCGTACACCCGGGGCGGGACCCCTACAATGAGCAGTTCTTC. Protein product: CAVHPGRDPYNEQFF.

The rearrangement uses TRBV12-3 or TRBV12-4 and TRBJ1-1, with D uncertain. This CDR3 spans 12 amino acids. With 2 bases removed from V and 5 bases from J, the gap between germline ends came to 6 bases. The CDR3 DNA sequence: TGTGCCAGCAGTTTACAGGCGACTGAAGCTTTCTTT. Translating gives CASSLQATEAFF.

For the CDR3, the DNA is TGTGCCTGGAGTAAACGGGACAGATACGAGCAGTACTTC. Translation: CAWSKRDRYEQYF. The gene calls are TRBV30 and TRBJ2-7; 7 nucleotides align to TRBD1. CDR1 is GTSNPN and CDR2 is SVGIG in the germline V gene (reference sequence). The CDR3 consists of 13 residues. Losses at the gene ends were 2 bases for V and 4 bases for J; bases not matched to a gene: 5.

The chain carries TRBV2 and TRBJ2-3; D is undetermined. Trimming stripped 2 bases from V and 12 bases from J, with 6 bases between. CDR1 and CDR2 from the germline V gene are SNHLY and FYNNEI. The CDR3 length is 10 residues. CDR3 amino acids: CASSEWRQYF. The CDR3 DNA is TGTGCCAGCAGTGAATGGAGACAGTATTTT. The variable domain in full, completed from reference TRBV2 and TRBJ2-3, reads EPEVTQTPSHQVTQMGQEVILRCVPISNHLYFYWYRQILGQKVEFLVSFYNNEISEKSEIFDDQFSVERPDGSNFTLKIRSTKLEDSAMYFCASSEWRQYFGPGTRLTVL.

The chain joins TRBV11-2 to TRBJ1-4, with D possibly matching TRBD1 (5 bases). Germline CDR1 and CDR2: SGHAT and FQNNGV. The V end was cut by 1 base, the J end by 7 bases, with 13 bases between. The CDR3 is 15 residues long. Here the CDR3 DNA reads TGTGCCAGCAGCTTAGCGGCAGGGTGGGGTGAAAAACTGTTTTTT. Protein product: CASSLAAGWGEKLFF.

The chain employs TRBV3-1 (or the pseudogene TRBV3-2) and TRBJ2-7; tentative D call: TRBD1 (6 bases). This CDR3 is built from 14 residues. Trimming shortened V by 4 bases and J by 2 bases, and 12 bases separated the two germline ends. Germline values: CDR1 LGHDT, CDR2 YNNKEL (reference sequence). This CDR3 reads CASSLGTFPYEQYF. The DNA for the CDR3 is TGTGCCAGCAGCCTCGGGACATTTCCCTACGAGCAGTACTTC.

The chain joins TRBV4-1 to TRBJ1-5, with D maybe TRBD1 (5 bases). The CDR3 contains 16 residues. V lost 0 bases and J 1 base, leaving 10 bases between the germline ends. From germline, CDR1 is MGHRA and CDR2 YSYEKL. CDR3 sequence: CASSQDKGLSNQPQHF. For the CDR3, the DNA is TGCGCCAGCAGCCAAGATAAGGGGTTGAGCAATCAGCCCCAGCATTTT.

V gene TRBV19 combines with J gene TRBJ2-1; 7 nucleotides match TRBD1. Germline V CDR1 and CDR2: LNHDA, SQIVND (reference sequence). J lost 2 bases, V lost 5 bases, and 6 bases had no gene match. The length of the CDR3 is 15 residues. Written as DNA, the CDR3 is TGTGCCAGTAGTTCTCGGACAGGAGCCTACAATGAGCAGTTCTTC. Residues: CASSSRTGAYNEQFF.

V and J are TRBV30 and TRBJ2-5; tentative D call: TRBD1 (5 bases). Trimming removed 4 bases from V and 5 bases from J, with 11 bases in between. Per germline, CDR1 GTSNPN and CDR2 SVGIG (reference sequence). The CDR3 totals 12 residues. In DNA form, the CDR3 reads TGTGCCTGGATAGGGGCCGCCGAGACCCAGTACTTC. Amino acids: CAWIGAAETQYF.

For this clone: Compared with germline, one end of the junction differs, possibly owing to a read error. The V gene is TRBV5-5, the J gene TRBJ1-2; possible D gene TRBD1, 5 bases. The CDR3 runs to 14 residues. The V gene's germline CDR1 is SGHKS and CDR2 YYEKEE (reference sequence). CDR3 in amino acids: CASSLLNPLGDFFF. CDR3 nucleotides: TGTGCCAGCAGCCTACTCAACCCCCTAGGGGACTTCTTCTTC.

The rearrangement links TRBV5-1 to TRBJ2-1; the match to TRBD2 covers 8 bases. The CDR3 consists of 15 residues. J was trimmed by 5 bases and V by 0 bases; bases with no gene match: 4. From germline, CDR1 is SGHRS and CDR2 YFSETQ. As DNA, the CDR3 is TGCGCCAGCAGCTTGGAATTAGCGGGGAACAATGAGCAGTTCTTC. Encoded protein: CASSLELAGNNEQFF.

CDR3 DNA: TGTGCCAGTAGTATTAGCAGCGGGGGGGGCAGGGAGACCCAGTACTTC. It codes for CASSISSGGGRETQYF. This chain links TRBV19 with TRBJ2-5; 10 bases fit TRBD2. Trimming removed 3 bases from V and 5 bases from J; junction bases left unmatched: 9. The germline V gene has CDR1 LNHDA and CDR2 SQIVND (reference sequence). This CDR3 is built from 16 residues. Variable domain in full (rest from reference TRBV19 and TRBJ2-5): DGGITQSPKYLFRKEGQNVTLSCEQNLNHDAMYWYRQDPGQGLRLIYYSQIVNDFQKGDIAEGYSVSREKKESFPLTVTSAQKNPTAFYLCASSISSGGGRETQYFGPGTRLLVL.

This chain uses TRBV24-1 with TRBJ1-5, with 7 nucleotides matching TRBD1. In germline, CDR1 is KGHDR, CDR2 SFDVKD. With V trimmed by 5 bases and J by 4 bases, 13 bases remained unmatched. CDR3 length: 17 amino acids. The CDR3 reads CATSGQQGNPDNQPQHF. In DNA, the CDR3 is TGTGCCACCAGTGGGCAACAGGGGAACCCCGATAATCAGCCCCAGCATTTT.